These T cell receptor beta chains were read from a single sample in a study of T cells in Graves' hyperthyroidism and ophthalmopathy. TCRdb re-called the multiplex PCR reads through MiXCR, storing one row per CDR3 protein. Here the sample spans around 340,000 distinct CDR3 sequences, 15% to 20% being singletons. The sequenced sample was blood. The receptors here all came from a woman aged 50 to 65 with Graves' hyperthyroidism. Each CDR3 is given with its conserved first and last residue. Each record gives: V gene, D gene, J gene, clone size, CDR3 DNA, CDR3 protein. A D gene is named only where the DNA matches it firmly. Rows give clone size only sometimes, using once, few, many, or a class for an expanded clone.

TRBV5-1	TRBD1	TRBJ1-1	many	TGCGCCAGCAGGTTGCGGACAGGGGACACTGAAGCTTTCTTT	CASRLRTGDTEAFF
TRBV12-3/TRBV12-4	TRBD1	TRBJ2-2	-	TGTGCCAGCAGTTCCGGGACAGGAGTGTTTTTT	CASSSGTGVFF
TRBV20-1	TRBD2	TRBJ2-7	many	TGCAGTGCTAGGGGAGGGATCGGTAGGTACGAGCAGTACTTC	CSARGGIGRYEQYF
TRBV20-1	TRBD1	TRBJ1-4	many	TGCAGTGCTTATCCAAACAGGGGGCTTTATGATAAACTGTTTTTT	CSAYPNRGLYDKLFF
TRBV28	-	TRBJ1-5	many	TGTGCCAGCAGTTTATTAGGTATTCGGGCAGGCGGTCAGCCCCAGCATTTT	CASSLLGIRAGGQPQHF
TRBV6-6	-	TRBJ1-3	many	TGTGCCAGCAGTTACGGGACTGCAGGAAACACCATATATTTT	CASSYGTAGNTIYF
TRBV5-5	TRBD2	TRBJ2-3	few	TGTGCCAGCAGCTTTGCGGGGGGGCGTCCAAGCACAGATACGCAGTATTTT	CASSFAGGRPSTDTQYF
TRBV4-1	TRBD1	TRBJ2-7	-	TGCGCCAGCAGCGCTCCACAGGGGATTCAGTCCTACGAGCAGTACTTC	CASSAPQGIQSYEQYF
TRBV3-1	-	TRBJ1-1	many	TGTGCCAGCAGCCAAGTTTCAGGGAACACTGAAGCTTTCTTT	CASSQVSGNTEAFF
TRBV7-9	TRBD2	TRBJ2-5	few	TGTGCCAGCAGCTTGGGGGGGTTTCCGCGGGAGACCCAGTACTTC	CASSLGGFPRETQYF
TRBV9	-	TRBJ2-7	-	TGTGCCAGCAGCGTAGGGGCAGCCAACTCCTACGAGCAGTACTTC	CASSVGAANSYEQYF
TRBV20-1	-	TRBJ2-3	many	TGCAGTGCGACTACCGGGACCGAGACAGATACGCAGTATTTT	CSATTGTETDTQYF
TRBV7-9	TRBD1	TRBJ2-3	few	TGTGCCAGCATAGGACAGGGGTCAGATACGCAGTATTTT	CASIGQGSDTQYF
TRBV7-9	TRBD2	TRBJ2-3	-	TGTGCCAGCAGCTTATCAATGACTAGCGGGGTCACAGATACGCAGTATTTT	CASSLSMTSGVTDTQYF
TRBV20-1	TRBD1	TRBJ1-2	few	TGCAGTGCTCCACCCTGGGACAGGCAGGACGGCTACACCTTC	CSAPPWDRQDGYTF
TRBV6-1	-	TRBJ1-5	few	TGTGCCAGCAGAGGGGGGGGCGGCAATCAGCCCCAGCATTTT	CASRGGGGNQPQHF
TRBV7-3	-	TRBJ2-1	-	TGTGCCAGCAGCTCCTATGGTAGAAATCCATACAATGAGCAGTTCTTC	CASSSYGRNPYNEQFF
TRBV7-3	-	TRBJ2-3	many	TGTGCCAGCAGCTTAATGGGGTCCACAGATACGCAGTATTTT	CASSLMGSTDTQYF
TRBV27	TRBD2	TRBJ2-7	few	TGTGCCAGCAGCCTAGCGGGACCCTACGAGCAGTACTTC	CASSLAGPYEQYF
TRBV18	-	TRBJ2-2	many	TGTGCCAGCTCACCATCCGGGACGAACACCGGGGAGCTGTTTTTT	CASSPSGTNTGELFF
TRBV5-5	-	TRBJ1-2	few	TGTGCCAGCAGCTCGGGCGGCTCGAACTATGGCTACACCTTC	CASSSGGSNYGYTF
TRBV3-1	-	TRBJ1-5	-	TGTGCCAGCAGCCTAGACCCGGGAGGAATCCAGCCCCAGCATTTT	CASSLDPGGIQPQHF
TRBV19	-	TRBJ1-1	-	TGTACCAGTAGCAACTGGGGACAGAACACTGAAGCTTTCTTT	CTSSNWGQNTEAFF
TRBV3-1	-	TRBJ1-4	-	TGTGCCAGCAGCCAGGGGCGTGAGAATGAAAAACTGTTTTTT	CASSQGRENEKLFF
TRBV5-1	-	TRBJ2-7	few	TGCGCCAGCAGCTTTAGGTGGGAGGGGGACTACGAGCAGTACTTC	CASSFRWEGDYEQYF
TRBV18	-	TRBJ2-5	few	TGTGCCAGCTCACCAGCGGGACTCCAAGAGACCCAGTACTTC	CASSPAGLQETQYF
TRBV30	-	TRBJ1-5	many	TGTGCCTGGGCTACAGGGAACAATCAGCCCCAGCATTTT	CAWATGNNQPQHF
TRBV27	TRBD1	TRBJ2-3	many	TGTGCCAGCAACGCAGGGGGCGGCACAGATACGCAGTATTTT	CASNAGGGTDTQYF
TRBV3-1	-	TRBJ2-5	many	TGTGCCAGCAGCCAATTTCTGAGCGGGTTAGGGACCCAGTACTTC	CASSQFLSGLGTQYF
TRBV12-3/TRBV12-4	TRBD2	TRBJ2-3	many	TGTGCCAGCACTCAGGGACTAGCCAGAGATACGCAGTATTTT	CASTQGLARDTQYF
TRBV4-1	-	TRBJ1-6	few	TGCGCCAGCAGCCAATTTGACAGATATAATTCACCCCTCCACTTT	CASSQFDRYNSPLHF
TRBV20-1	TRBD1	TRBJ1-4	many	TGCAGTGCTAGCCCGGACAGGGGGCAGGAGGCTAATGAAAAACTGTTTTTT	CSASPDRGQEANEKLFF
TRBV5-5	-	TRBJ1-5	few	TGTGCCAGCAGCTTGGTGGCGGATGATCAGCCCCAGCATTTT	CASSLVADDQPQHF
TRBV27	TRBD1	TRBJ1-4	-	TGTGCCAGCAGTTTAGGACAGGGGAGTGGAAAACTGTTTTTT	CASSLGQGSGKLFF
TRBV29-1	-	TRBJ2-3	-	TGCAGCGCTGCGAGCACAGATACGCAGTATTTT	CSAASTDTQYF
TRBV19	TRBD1	TRBJ1-2	-	TGTGCCAGTGCACCGGACAGGGGATTGTATGGCTACACCTTC	CASAPDRGLYGYTF
TRBV2	-	TRBJ2-1	few	TGTGCCAGCAGTGGACCCTTAGCGGTTAGCTCCTACAATGAGCAGTTCTTC	CASSGPLAVSSYNEQFF
TRBV5-1	-	TRBJ1-4	few	TGCGCCAGCAGCTCGTCCCGGGACACGACAAATGAAAAACTGTTTTTT	CASSSSRDTTNEKLFF
TRBV6-1	-	TRBJ1-6	few	TGTGCCAGCAAACAGCCTAATTGGCCCCTCCACTTT	CASKQPNWPLHF
TRBV20-1	TRBD2	TRBJ2-7	-	TGCAGTGCTAGAGAGGGTAGCGGGAGGAACGAGCAGTACTTC	CSAREGSGRNEQYF
TRBV20-1	TRBD2	TRBJ2-5	few	TGCAGTGCTAGGGAACCGAGCGGGGCCCGAGGAGAGACCCAGTACTTC	CSAREPSGARGETQYF
TRBV11-2	TRBD2	TRBJ2-1	-	TGTGCCAGCAGTCACGGGACTAGCGTTATCAATGAGCAGTTCTTC	CASSHGTSVINEQFF
TRBV7-6	-	TRBJ2-1	-	TGTGCCAGCAGCTTAGTAGGGCAGGGAGGTTTCGATGAGCAGTTCTTC	CASSLVGQGGFDEQFF